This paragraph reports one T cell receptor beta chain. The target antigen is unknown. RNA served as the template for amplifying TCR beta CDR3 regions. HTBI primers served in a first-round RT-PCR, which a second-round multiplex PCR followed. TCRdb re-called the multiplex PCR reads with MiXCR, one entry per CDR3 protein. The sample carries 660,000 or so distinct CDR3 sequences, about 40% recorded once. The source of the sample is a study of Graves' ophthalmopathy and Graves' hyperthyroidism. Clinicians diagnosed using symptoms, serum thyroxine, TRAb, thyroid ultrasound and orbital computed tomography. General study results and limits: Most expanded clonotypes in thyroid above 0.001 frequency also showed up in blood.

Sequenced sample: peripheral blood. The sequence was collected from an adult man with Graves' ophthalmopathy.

The CDR3 loop reads CAISGGGYGYTF. CDR3 nucleotide sequence: TGTGCCATCAGTGGAGGGGGCTATGGCTACACCTTC. The genes are TRBV10-3 and TRBJ1-2; the D gene is possibly TRBD1 (6 bases). Trimming shortened V by 4 bases and J by 4 bases, and 7 bases separated the two germline ends. This CDR3 is 12 amino acids long. Germline lookup yields CDR1 ENHRY and CDR2 SYGVKD.